This section outlines one T cell receptor beta chain sequence together with its context. What it binds is not known. This specimen belongs to a study of shared clonotypes between healthy human individuals. The study's findings and limits: Relative to their counterparts shared across all four donors, non-shared clonotypes exhibited diminished generation probabilities.

The CDR3 is 17 amino acids. Germline V gene lookup returns CDR1 SGHVS and CDR2 FQNEAQ. V was cut by 0 bases and J by 7 bases, with 16 bases left in between. Assay used: immunoSEQ multiplex PCR; TCRdb lists only in-frame clones, some missing. The sample lists 2.5 million or so clones, around 90% occurring once. The chain links TRBV7-8 to TRBJ1-6, with D perhaps TRBD1 (5 bases). Specimen: naive CD4+ T cells sorted from blood. Subset here: CD45RA+ positively selected. The clonotype comes from a man between 18 and 35 years old in good health. CDR3 sequence reads: CASSLARGQGYNSPLHF. For the CDR3, the DNA is TGTGCCAGCAGCTTAGCGCGGGGCCAGGGCTACAATTCACCCCTCCACTTT.